These T cell receptor beta chains were read from a single sample in a study of cytomegalovirus exposure and HLA in healthy donors. Using immunoSEQ multiplex PCR, the repertoire was profiled, and TCRdb retains in-frame clones only, with some absent. Counted here are 250,000 or so clones, more than 75% occurring once; the ten biggest clones make up 1% to 1.5%. The material sequenced was PBMCs. These receptors originate from a human donor in good health. Each CDR3 is given with its conserved first and last residue. The D gene is left open where the match is weak. The size field is filled for only some rows; it gives once, few, many or a size class.

v_call: TRBV28
clone_size: -
d_call: -
j_call: TRBJ1-5
cdr3_aa: CASRQAGEPQHF
cdr3_nt: TGTGCCAGCAGACAAGCAGGGGAGCCCCAGCATTTT

v_call: TRBV19
clone_size: -
d_call: TRBD2
j_call: TRBJ2-7
cdr3_aa: CASSRAGGTYEQYF
cdr3_nt: TGTGCCAGTAGTCGAGCGGGAGGAACCTACGAGCAGTACTTC

v_call: TRBV27
clone_size: -
d_call: TRBD1
j_call: TRBJ1-1
cdr3_aa: CASSFYGTGDTEAFF
cdr3_nt: TGTGCCAGCAGTTTTTACGGGACAGGCGACACTGAAGCTTTCTTT

v_call: TRBV19
clone_size: -
d_call: TRBD2
j_call: TRBJ2-3
cdr3_aa: CASSPSLTSGLADTQYF
cdr3_nt: TGTGCCAGTAGTCCCTCCCTTACTAGCGGATTGGCAGATACGCAGTATTTT

v_call: TRBV5-1
clone_size: -
d_call: TRBD1
j_call: TRBJ1-4
cdr3_aa: CASSLRGQGNEKLFF
cdr3_nt: TGCGCCAGCAGCTTGAGGGGACAGGGTAATGAAAAACTGTTTTTT

v_call: TRBV21-1
clone_size: few
d_call: -
j_call: TRBJ2-7
cdr3_aa: CASSQKSRTSGTYEQYF
cdr3_nt: TGTGCCAGCAGCCAAAAATCCCGGACTAGCGGGACCTACGAGCAGTACTTC

v_call: TRBV5-1
clone_size: once
d_call: TRBD1
j_call: TRBJ2-5
cdr3_aa: CASSSTGAETQYF
cdr3_nt: TGCGCCAGCAGCTCGACAGGGGCAGAGACCCAGTACTTC

v_call: TRBV6-4
clone_size: -
d_call: TRBD2
j_call: TRBJ2-1
cdr3_aa: CASSRGGSSYNEQFF
cdr3_nt: TGTGCCAGCAGTAGGGGCGGGAGCTCCTACAATGAGCAGTTCTTC

v_call: TRBV28
clone_size: few
d_call: TRBD1
j_call: TRBJ2-7
cdr3_aa: CASKPDRGPHEQYF
cdr3_nt: TGTGCCAGCAAACCCGACAGGGGACCCCACGAGCAGTACTTC

v_call: TRBV6-5
clone_size: -
d_call: -
j_call: TRBJ1-5
cdr3_aa: CASSGRGSNQPQHF
cdr3_nt: TGTGCTAGCAGTGGGAGGGGGAGCAATCAGCCCCAGCATTTT

v_call: TRBV28
clone_size: -
d_call: -
j_call: TRBJ2-7
cdr3_aa: CASSINYEQYF
cdr3_nt: TGTGCCAGCAGCATCAACTACGAGCAGTACTTC

v_call: TRBV11-2
clone_size: once
d_call: -
j_call: TRBJ2-5
cdr3_aa: CASSFDLAETQYF
cdr3_nt: TGTGCCAGCAGCTTTGATTTAGCAGAGACCCAGTACTTC

v_call: TRBV27
clone_size: once
d_call: -
j_call: TRBJ2-3
cdr3_aa: CASSLSPDTQYF
cdr3_nt: TGTGCCAGCAGTTTAAGCCCAGATACGCAGTATTTT

v_call: TRBV16
clone_size: -
d_call: -
j_call: TRBJ1-1
cdr3_aa: CASSQSISGEAFF
cdr3_nt: TGTGCCAGCAGCCAATCGATAAGCGGTGAAGCTTTCTTT

v_call: TRBV9
clone_size: -
d_call: TRBD2
j_call: TRBJ2-3
cdr3_aa: CASSVDRGRATDTQYF
cdr3_nt: TGTGCCAGCAGCGTAGATCGCGGGAGGGCCACAGATACGCAGTATTTT

v_call: TRBV5-1
clone_size: -
d_call: -
j_call: TRBJ2-7
cdr3_aa: CASSLGQGRYEQYF
cdr3_nt: TGCGCCAGCAGCTTGGGGCAGGGGCGCTACGAGCAGTACTTC

v_call: TRBV5-6
clone_size: -
d_call: -
j_call: TRBJ2-4
cdr3_aa: CASTLGGISKNIQYF
cdr3_nt: TGTGCCAGCACCTTGGGCGGGATTTCCAAAAACATTCAGTACTTC

v_call: TRBV2
clone_size: once
d_call: TRBD1
j_call: TRBJ2-7
cdr3_aa: CASILGQGGSEQYF
cdr3_nt: TGTGCCAGCATATTGGGACAGGGTGGATCCGAGCAGTACTTC

v_call: TRBV5-1
clone_size: -
d_call: -
j_call: TRBJ2-7
cdr3_aa: CASSFFPGYEQYF
cdr3_nt: TGCGCCAGCAGCTTCTTTCCAGGTTACGAGCAGTACTTC

v_call: TRBV14
clone_size: -
d_call: TRBD1
j_call: TRBJ2-7
cdr3_aa: CASSHGQGSYEQYF
cdr3_nt: TGTGCCAGCAGCCACGGACAGGGTTCCTACGAGCAGTACTTC

v_call: TRBV4-2
clone_size: -
d_call: TRBD2
j_call: TRBJ2-7
cdr3_aa: CASSQTSGSVDEQYF
cdr3_nt: TGTGCCAGCAGCCAAACTAGCGGGAGTGTCGACGAGCAGTACTTC

v_call: TRBV5-1
clone_size: -
d_call: -
j_call: TRBJ2-1
cdr3_aa: CASSLGWGEAVNEQFF
cdr3_nt: TGCGCCAGCAGCTTGGGATGGGGGGAGGCCGTTAATGAGCAGTTCTTC

v_call: TRBV6-5
clone_size: few
d_call: -
j_call: TRBJ2-3
cdr3_aa: CASWSRADTQYF
cdr3_nt: TGTGCCAGTTGGTCACGCGCGGATACGCAGTATTTT

v_call: TRBV9
clone_size: -
d_call: TRBD2
j_call: TRBJ2-1
cdr3_aa: CASSVVLAGGRDEQFF
cdr3_nt: TGTGCCAGCAGCGTAGTACTAGCGGGAGGCCGGGATGAGCAGTTCTTC

v_call: TRBV2
clone_size: -
d_call: TRBD2
j_call: TRBJ2-1
cdr3_aa: CASSAGLAVYNEQFF
cdr3_nt: TGTGCCAGCAGTGCCGGACTAGCGGTCTACAATGAGCAGTTCTTC

v_call: TRBV6-5
clone_size: -
d_call: -
j_call: TRBJ2-7
cdr3_aa: CASSYSSGFSYEQYF
cdr3_nt: TGTGCCAGCAGTTACTCCTCAGGGTTTTCCTACGAGCAGTACTTC

v_call: TRBV18
clone_size: -
d_call: -
j_call: TRBJ2-7
cdr3_aa: CASSPGGYEQYF
cdr3_nt: TGTGCCAGCTCACCGGGGGGATACGAGCAGTACTTC

v_call: TRBV27
clone_size: -
d_call: -
j_call: TRBJ2-6
cdr3_aa: CATQGRSSGANVLTF
cdr3_nt: TGTGCCACTCAGGGAAGGAGCTCTGGGGCCAACGTCCTGACTTTC

v_call: TRBV27
clone_size: once
d_call: TRBD2
j_call: TRBJ2-1
cdr3_aa: CASSSGLHNEQFF
cdr3_nt: TGTGCCAGCAGTTCGGGACTACACAATGAGCAGTTCTTC

v_call: TRBV11-2
clone_size: -
d_call: -
j_call: TRBJ2-3
cdr3_aa: CASSLEYADTQYF
cdr3_nt: TGTGCCAGCAGCTTAGAATATGCAGATACGCAGTATTTT

v_call: TRBV7-2
clone_size: once
d_call: -
j_call: TRBJ2-5
cdr3_aa: CASSSIPGRRQETQYF
cdr3_nt: TGTGCCAGCAGCTCCATCCCCGGGAGAAGGCAAGAGACCCAGTACTTC

v_call: TRBV27
clone_size: -
d_call: TRBD1
j_call: TRBJ1-5
cdr3_aa: CASSLQGSNQPQHF
cdr3_nt: TGTGCCAGCAGCTTACAGGGGAGCAATCAGCCCCAGCATTTT

v_call: TRBV5-1
clone_size: -
d_call: TRBD1
j_call: TRBJ2-5
cdr3_aa: CASSPYGTVQETQYF
cdr3_nt: TGCGCCAGCAGCCCCTACGGGACAGTTCAAGAGACCCAGTACTTC

v_call: TRBV7-3
clone_size: -
d_call: -
j_call: TRBJ1-1
cdr3_aa: CASSLDMNTEAFF
cdr3_nt: TGTGCCAGCAGCTTAGACATGAACACTGAAGCTTTCTTT

v_call: TRBV4-2
clone_size: -
d_call: -
j_call: TRBJ2-2
cdr3_aa: CASSQEWGGQRTGELFF
cdr3_nt: TGTGCCAGCAGCCAGGAGTGGGGGGGCCAAAGGACCGGGGAGCTGTTTTTT

v_call: TRBV9
clone_size: few
d_call: -
j_call: TRBJ2-5
cdr3_aa: CASSVEPLPETQYF
cdr3_nt: TGTGCCAGCAGCGTAGAACCACTGCCGGAGACCCAGTACTTC

v_call: TRBV7-7
clone_size: -
d_call: TRBD2
j_call: TRBJ2-2
cdr3_aa: CASSLAGTNTGELFF
cdr3_nt: TGTGCTAGCAGCTTAGCGGGGACTAACACCGGGGAGCTGTTTTTT

v_call: TRBV7-9
clone_size: -
d_call: TRBD2
j_call: TRBJ2-1
cdr3_aa: CASSFPAVPSGASYNEQFF
cdr3_nt: TGTGCCAGCAGCTTCCCGGCCGTGCCTAGCGGGGCCTCCTACAATGAGCAGTTCTTC

v_call: TRBV19
clone_size: -
d_call: -
j_call: TRBJ2-7
cdr3_aa: CASSIVVDRAYEQYF
cdr3_nt: TGTGCCAGTAGTATAGTGGTCGACAGAGCCTACGAGCAGTACTTC

v_call: TRBV29-1
clone_size: -
d_call: TRBD1
j_call: TRBJ2-1
cdr3_aa: CSVEGQGANEQFF
cdr3_nt: TGCAGCGTTGAAGGACAGGGGGCGAATGAGCAGTTCTTC

v_call: TRBV10-3
clone_size: many
d_call: TRBD1
j_call: TRBJ2-1
cdr3_aa: CAISGGTGGVLNEQFF
cdr3_nt: TGTGCCATCAGCGGGGGGACAGGGGGAGTACTCAATGAGCAGTTCTTC

v_call: TRBV7-9
clone_size: -
d_call: TRBD1
j_call: TRBJ1-2
cdr3_aa: CASSLGATGEGYGYTF
cdr3_nt: TGTGCCAGCAGCTTAGGCGCCACAGGGGAAGGGTATGGCTACACCTTC

v_call: TRBV28
clone_size: -
d_call: -
j_call: TRBJ2-1
cdr3_aa: CASSLGAAGPYNEQFF
cdr3_nt: TGTGCCAGCAGTTTAGGGGCGGCGGGGCCTTACAATGAGCAGTTCTTC

v_call: TRBV7-2
clone_size: -
d_call: -
j_call: TRBJ1-1
cdr3_aa: CASSLIQGYTEAFF
cdr3_nt: TGTGCCAGCAGCTTAATTCAGGGGTACACTGAAGCTTTCTTT

v_call: TRBV27
clone_size: -
d_call: -
j_call: TRBJ2-3
cdr3_aa: CASSLRAGVARSTDTQYF
cdr3_nt: TGTGCCAGCAGTTTAAGGGCAGGGGTTGCGCGGAGCACAGATACGCAGTATTTT

v_call: TRBV28
clone_size: few
d_call: TRBD1
j_call: TRBJ2-7
cdr3_aa: CASSSGQASYEQYF
cdr3_nt: TGTGCCAGCAGCTCGGGACAGGCCTCCTACGAGCAGTACTTC

v_call: TRBV5-4
clone_size: -
d_call: -
j_call: TRBJ2-6
cdr3_aa: CASSATGPPGANVLTF
cdr3_nt: TGTGCCAGCAGCGCCACAGGGCCCCCTGGGGCCAACGTCCTGACTTTC

v_call: TRBV15
clone_size: -
d_call: TRBD2
j_call: TRBJ2-1
cdr3_aa: CATSRTKASGSYNEQFF
cdr3_nt: TGTGCCACCAGCAGAACCAAGGCTAGCGGATCCTACAATGAGCAGTTCTTC

v_call: TRBV18
clone_size: once
d_call: TRBD1
j_call: TRBJ1-1
cdr3_aa: CASSLKGTGNTEAFF
cdr3_nt: TGTGCCAGCTCACTAAAAGGGACAGGGAACACTGAAGCTTTCTTT

v_call: TRBV4-2
clone_size: few
d_call: -
j_call: TRBJ2-7
cdr3_aa: CASSQERLETPYEQYF
cdr3_nt: TGTGCCAGCAGCCAAGAGCGGCTCGAGACTCCCTACGAGCAGTACTTC

v_call: TRBV7-9
clone_size: once
d_call: -
j_call: TRBJ2-3
cdr3_aa: CASSFSGASDTQYF
cdr3_nt: TGTGCCAGCAGCTTCAGTGGAGCTTCTGATACGCAGTATTTT

v_call: TRBV6-4
clone_size: -
d_call: TRBD1
j_call: TRBJ2-2
cdr3_aa: CASSAGQGVSGELFF
cdr3_nt: TGTGCCAGCAGTGCGGGACAGGGGGTGTCCGGGGAGCTGTTTTTT

v_call: TRBV7-9
clone_size: -
d_call: -
j_call: TRBJ1-4
cdr3_aa: CASGPLRGQTNEKLFF
cdr3_nt: TGTGCCAGCGGCCCTCTAAGGGGACAAACTAATGAAAAACTGTTTTTT

v_call: TRBV10-3
clone_size: -
d_call: TRBD1
j_call: TRBJ2-7
cdr3_aa: CAGGQGYYEQYF
cdr3_nt: TGTGCCGGCGGACAGGGGTACTACGAGCAGTACTTC

v_call: TRBV5-1
clone_size: -
d_call: TRBD1
j_call: TRBJ1-1
cdr3_aa: CASSSTGGFEAFF
cdr3_nt: TGCGCCAGCAGCTCCACAGGGGGCTTCGAAGCTTTCTTT

v_call: TRBV6-5
clone_size: few
d_call: TRBD1
j_call: TRBJ1-2
cdr3_aa: CASRVTGNYGYTF
cdr3_nt: TGTGCCAGCAGAGTGACAGGGAACTATGGCTACACCTTC

v_call: TRBV14
clone_size: -
d_call: -
j_call: TRBJ2-3
cdr3_aa: CASSLGGTTDTQYF
cdr3_nt: TGTGCCAGCAGCCTTGGGGGGACGACAGATACGCAGTATTTT

v_call: TRBV10-3
clone_size: -
d_call: -
j_call: TRBJ2-7
cdr3_aa: CAISEAQNSYEQYF
cdr3_nt: TGTGCCATCAGTGAAGCCCAAAACTCCTACGAGCAGTACTTC

v_call: TRBV6-6
clone_size: -
d_call: -
j_call: TRBJ1-4
cdr3_aa: CASSGNEKLFF
cdr3_nt: TGTGCCAGCAGCGGTAATGAAAAACTGTTTTTT